One and the same sample provided the 6 T cell receptor beta chains below, sequenced in a study of cytomegalovirus exposure and HLA in healthy donors. The PCR contained 60 Vbeta and 13 Jbeta primers. Measured with immunoSEQ multiplex PCR; TCRdb has only the in-frame clones, and not every one. The sample shows about 150,000 clones, approximately 60% of them seen only once. The sample was PBMCs. The receptors stem from a woman in her 40s in good health and CMV-seronegative.

The V call is TRBV4-3, the J call TRBJ1-4, with D maybe TRBD1 (5 bases). Germline V lookup: CDR1 LGHNA, CDR2 YSLEER. V lost 0 bases, J lost 5 bases, and 19 bases lay in between. CDR3 length: 18 amino acids. In DNA form, the CDR3 reads TGCGCCAGCAGCCAAGATCTTCGTTGGGGCGGCAACAATGAAAAACTGTTTTTT. Its translation is CASSQDLRWGGNNEKLFF.

The chain has TRBV7-2 and TRBJ2-7; 9 bases match TRBD2. This CDR3 region has 15 residues. Germline CDR1 reads SGHTA; CDR2 reads FQGNSA. Germline trimming cut 5 bases from V and 3 bases from J; bases unmatched to any gene: 8. The CDR3 region is CASSPSGGFSYEQYF. The CDR3 bases are TGTGCCAGCAGCCCAAGCGGGGGGTTCAGCTACGAGCAGTACTTC.

The chain recombines TRBV14 with TRBJ2-3, with 9 nucleotides matching TRBD2. J gave up 2 bases and V 6 bases, and 9 bases lay outside the gene matches. CDR1 and CDR2 from the germline V gene are SGHDN and FVKESK. The CDR3 has 16 amino acids. DNA of the CDR3: TGTGCCAGCAGACCTGAGACTAGCGGACTCACAGATACGCAGTATTTT. This codes for CASRPETSGLTDTQYF.

This clone has a handful of counts. The V and J genes are TRBV25-1 and TRBJ1-1; tentative D call: TRBD1 (6 bases). Germline values: CDR1 MGHDK, CDR2 SYGVNS. Deletions cut 1 base from V and 12 bases from J, with 12 bases between. The CDR3 consists of 12 residues. DNA of the CDR3: TGTGCCAGCAGTGAATTTGGGGGGGCTTCTTTCTTT. Translating it yields CASSEFGGASFF.

V is TRBV2 and J is TRBJ1-5; no definite D call. The CDR3 runs to 14 residues. CDR1 and CDR2 from the germline V gene are SNHLY and FYNNEI. The V end was cut by 0 bases, the J end by 5 bases, with 8 bases between. The CDR3 sequence: CASSEAGRDQPQHF. The CDR3 bases are TGTGCCAGCAGTGAAGCGGGGAGGGATCAGCCCCAGCATTTT.

The gene calls are TRBV27 and TRBJ1-4; 9 nucleotides agree with TRBD1. V shed 5 bases and J 8 bases; nucleotides not matched to a gene: 9. This CDR3 spans 15 amino acids. CDR1 is MNHEY and CDR2 is SMNVEV in the germline V gene (reference sequence). CDR3 sequence reads: CASSPWDRAREKLFF. The CDR3 DNA reads TGTGCCAGCAGTCCATGGGACAGGGCCCGGGAAAAACTGTTTTTT.